This T cell receptor beta chain was recorded in a study of blood T cell repertoires in COVID-19. At the level of the study: From the United States, Italy and Spain came samples of acute and convalescent COVID-19.

CDR3 size: 16 residues. The V gene end was trimmed by 4 bases and the J gene end by 7 bases; junction bases not matched to a gene: 15. Germline V gives CDR1 LGHDT, CDR2 YNNKEL (reference sequence). Clones were read by immunoSEQ multiplex PCR, and TCRdb kept only the in-frame ones, dropping some. The table records 130,000 to 150,000 clones, over 80% of them present only once. Sequenced sample: peripheral blood. The receptor's source is a woman aged 40 to 50 with active or convalescent COVID-19. V usage is TRBV3-1 (or the pseudogene TRBV3-2) and J usage is TRBJ1-2; 7 bases align to TRBD1. The CDR3 nucleotides read TGTGCCAGCAGCCGACGAGGACAGGCCCGTTCTCGTGGCTACACCTTC. Amino acids: CASSRRGQARSRGYTF.